This T cell receptor beta chain emerged from a study of TIL therapy for anti-PD-1-resistant metastatic lung cancer. Trimming took off 8 bases at V and 4 bases at J, with 14 bases between the two ends. The CDR3 consists of 13 residues. Germline V gene data show CDR1 as MNHNS and CDR2 as SASEGT. This was the immunoSEQ v3 assay. Sequencing depth was about 2 million read pairs for survey level, about 5-6.5 million for deep. Assay used: immunoSEQ multiplex PCR; TCRdb lists only in-frame clones, some missing. This sample has tens of thousands of clones; about three quarters occur once, and the top ten carry 5.6%. Study-level findings and limits: Many TIL product clones were absent from baseline tumor, suggesting clonal contraction.

In the case of this clone: Antigen: not known.

The time point is: pre-treatment sample, taken before nivolumab and TIL therapy. Pleural nodules or supraclavicular lymph nodes made up most of the excised metastases sampled. This chain links TRBV6-1 with TRBJ1-2, with a tentative D call TRBD1 (5 bases). This TCR was recovered from a person aged 25-85 years with non-small cell lung cancer. Source: tumor tissue, taken at baseline. The chain's CDR3 is CASRFGQGYGYTF. CDR3 coding DNA: TGTGCCAGCCGATTCGGGCAGGGCTATGGCTACACCTTC.